The following is a T cell receptor (beta chain) sequence with its context. The antigen it binds to is not known. No clone much larger than this one lies a single base away; base qualities are absent. These data come from a study of blood T cells in healthy people across ages (dated by TCRdb to 2013 to 2016). A note on the overall study: In model experiments, roughly one uniquely barcoded TCR beta cDNA molecule per two T cells was captured by template switching. Two additional independent replicas of 1 million unique cDNA reads from the same blood draw were analyzed for two donors (one aged 18 to 30 and one aged 80 or older). To avoid experimental bias, donors of different ages were spread randomly across the sequencing lanes. The donors were split into four age groups: young (average around 15 years), middle-aged (39), aged (over 55) and long-lived (over 75). Age-related changes in TCR beta repertoire diversity were measured in the study by deep sequencing normalized with unique cDNA molecular identifiers.

The library was produced with 5' RACE. Sequencing took place on an Illumina HiSeq 2500. A second PCR of about 6 to 11 cycles was run with a J-beta primer mix and a sample-barcoded 5' primer. A unique molecular identifier was introduced onto each TCR beta cDNA molecule by a template-switch 5' adaptor carrying 12 random nucleotides. At least 2.5 million CDR3-containing paired-end reads were obtained from each sample. All of the RNA was converted into first-strand cDNA using the Mint cDNA synthesis kit, with a TRBC-specific oligonucleotide serving as the primer. Following uracil-DNA glycosylase treatment, a first 18-cycle PCR with universal primers M1SS and BC2_uni_R was performed on all cDNA. The original methods were these. For normalization, 1 million high-quality reads, each with a distinct molecular identifier, were randomly selected from each sample. Reads with shared molecular identifiers were discarded instead of being binned into consensus sequences. CDR3 identification, clonotype clustering and error correction used MiTCR with a Q25 quality threshold and the strictest error-elimination algorithm. Lower-bound total TCR beta diversity was estimated with a nonparametric unseen species model using Euler transformation. TCRdb ran its own pipeline on the public reads, namely fastp trimming at Q25 and MiXCR clone calling, and kept in-frame beta chains. Rows with one shared CDR3 protein collapse into an entry with the most common genes and DNA. Clone size and V and J calls follow TCRdb, not the original study. In all, the sample holds around 690,000 distinct CDR3 sequences, and about 53% of those were seen once. 30% to 45% of the sample comes from the top ten.

Relative to germline, V is 4 bases shorter and J is 6 bases shorter, with 20 bases between their ends. Including cysteine and phenylalanine, the CDR3 has 16 amino acids. The entry retains the CDR3 DNA only, 48 bases that are in frame from base 1. CDR1 SGHRS and CDR2 YFSETQ were looked up in the germline V gene. Donors were a few dozen systemically healthy Caucasian individuals from Russia aged roughly 6 to 95 years. Each donor gave about 9.7 milliliters of peripheral blood, drawn into EDTA-treated Vacutainer tubes. Ficoll-Paque density-gradient centrifugation was used to isolate PBMCs, with at least 7 million obtained per sample. Trizol reagent was used to extract total RNA from PBMCs, with at least 6 micrograms per sample. Naive CD45RAhigh/CD27high T cell percentages were measured by flow cytometry on a PBMC aliquot from every donor. What the study reported, not specific to this receptor: Total diversity estimates from one million sequenced T cells were considered lower bounds and underestimates. The percentage of naive T cells measured by flow cytometry correlated strongly with observed TCR beta diversity. Because donor CMV infection status was unknown, age-related changes in expanded clonotypes were potentially confounded. Compared with the aged group, the long-lived group had more naive CD4+ T cells, fewer expanded clones and increased TCR diversity, suggesting age selection. Since profiling was done on bulk unsorted PBMCs, naive and antigen-experienced compartments could not be conclusively compared. Observed TCR beta diversity per million T cells fell roughly linearly with age, and a significant reduction was already apparent by age roughly 41.

The sequencing input was blood. The V and J segments used are TRBV5-1 and TRBJ2-1; a tentative D call is TRBD2 (7 bases match). This receptor was taken from a man aged 55 to 70 in good health. The CDR3 corresponds to CASSPRPGGGANEQFF. In nucleotides, the sequence is TGCGCCAGCAGCCCCCGTCCTGGAGGGGGGGCCAATGAGCAGTTCTTC.